Reported below is one T cell receptor beta chain. The antigen this receptor binds is unknown. A much more abundant neighbour one base away suggests this may be a read error. These data belong to a study of tumor and adjacent non-tumor tissue in lung cancer (dated by TCRdb to the late 2010s). Concerning the study at large: Of the cohort, 11 to 12 patients had adenocarcinoma, 2 had squamous cell carcinoma and 1 had small cell lung cancer. Sequencing generated a total of 125,075,908 productive TCRbeta reads, averaging around 4 million reads per sample. For each patient, one tumor sample and one normal lung sample were taken, giving approximately 30 paired specimens that underwent TCRbeta CDR3 sequencing. Bulk TCRbeta repertoires were compared between lung tumor tissue and matched distant non-tumor lung tissue obtained from approximately 16 lung cancer patients. Ages among the roughly 15 patients ranged from about 30 to 76 years, there were roughly 10 men and 5 women, and disease was at TNM stage I to III. Beyond this particular receptor, the publication reports: Neither the sequencing platform nor unique molecular identifiers are named or mentioned anywhere in the methods. With only 15 patients in the cohort, the authors noted that larger samples and more detailed clinical data are needed. TCR diversity (inverse Simpson) was significantly higher in tumor than in normal lung tissue (around 460 vs 160, P = 0.0075, Mann-Whitney U test). The top 100 clones made up a significantly larger cumulative share of the repertoire in normal lung than in tumor tissue. Peripheral blood was not sequenced, so blood TCRbeta repertoires were not examined in the lung cancer patients of the study. TCR diversity was significantly higher in younger patients, and higher tumor TCR diversity was associated with shorter overall and disease-free survival.

The library was produced with multiplex PCR. The sequencer listed for this sample is Illumina HiSeq 2500. TCRbeta libraries were built by three rounds of nested PCR using primers (Table S4), following protocols modified from ARM-PCR. PCR products of 200-500 bp were gel-excised and purified with the QIAquick gel extraction kit before sequencing. The published analysis was carried out like this. Reads were cleaned with Trimmomatic, merged with FLASH into complete CDR3 sequences, and assigned to V(D)J germline segments with MiTCR. Clonal diversity was calculated as the inverse Simpson's index using VDJtools. In-frame sequences without a premature stop codon were defined as productive reads. TCRdb cleaned the public reads at Q25 with fastp, built clones with MiXCR and kept in-frame beta chains. When rows share a CDR3 protein, they turn into one entry using the most common DNA and genes. The V and J calls were not made by the authors but by TCRdb's processing. The sample includes approximately 150,000 distinct CDR3 sequences, with around 65% observed a single time. 18% of the sample rests with the top ten.

V is cut back by 4 bases and J by 2 bases, with 13 bases in the junction unmatched. CDR3 length: 17 amino acids, cysteine to phenylalanine. Left in the record is the CDR3 DNA by itself, 51 bases read in frame from the first base. CDR1 SQVTM and CDR2 ANQGSEA were looked up in the germline V gene. RNA was isolated from bulk unsorted tissue, and RNA quality was assessed with a NanoDrop ND-1000 and an Agilent 2100. The donors were newly diagnosed lung cancer patients admitted for thoracic surgery in China from August to November 2014 who had not received prior chemotherapy. Anyone who had undergone radiotherapy or chemotherapy before, or who had another cancer at the same time, was left out of the study. Surgical tissue pieces of roughly 1-2.3 cm3 were preserved in RNAlater solution and stored at -80 °C until use.

The receptor's source is a man aged 55 to 70 with small cell lung cancer. The sequence is built from TRBV29-1 and TRBJ2-3; 9 bases in the middle match TRBD2. Sequencing input: lung tumor tissue. The CDR3 reads CSVGGLAGTTNTDTQYF. The DNA is TGCAGCGTTGGAGGCCTAGCGGGGACTACTAACACAGATACGCAGTATTTT.